These T cell receptor beta chains were read from a single sample in a study of T cell changes during pregnancy in multiple sclerosis. Here immunoSEQ multiplex PCR was the method, and the copy in TCRdb shows in-frame clones only, minus some. The table shows fewer than 30,000 clones, with 89% occurring only once. Source: CD8+ T cells from peripheral blood mononuclear cells, taken in the second trimester of pregnancy. The receptors were sampled from a female donor with multiple sclerosis, enrolled in a pregnancy study. Both conserved end residues are part of each CDR3. D genes are given only for firm matches. Size is stated for part of the rows, as once, few or many counts, or as a class when the clone is expanded.

j_call: TRBJ2-7; v_call: TRBV29-1; clone_size: few; d_call: .; cdr3_nt: TGCAGCGTTGAAGATCGGGGATCCAACTACGAGCAGTACTTC; cdr3_aa: CSVEDRGSNYEQYF
j_call: TRBJ1-1; v_call: TRBV5-1; clone_size: .; d_call: .; cdr3_nt: TGCGCCAGCAGCTTGAGGGGGAACACTGAAGCTTTCTTT; cdr3_aa: CASSLRGNTEAFF
j_call: TRBJ2-1; v_call: TRBV9; clone_size: .; d_call: TRBD1; cdr3_nt: TGTGCCAGCGGGACAGGGCACAATGAGCAGTTCTTC; cdr3_aa: CASGTGHNEQFF
j_call: TRBJ2-5; v_call: TRBV2; clone_size: .; d_call: .; cdr3_nt: TGTGCCAGCAGTGATGTATCAGTTCAAGAGACCCAGTACTTC; cdr3_aa: CASSDVSVQETQYF
j_call: TRBJ1-2; v_call: TRBV6-6; clone_size: .; d_call: TRBD1; cdr3_nt: TGTGCCAGCAGTCCAGGACAGGGCTCTGGCTACACCTTC; cdr3_aa: CASSPGQGSGYTF
j_call: TRBJ1-4; v_call: TRBV2; clone_size: once; d_call: .; cdr3_nt: TGTGCCAGCAGTGGGCAGGCGGAGGTTTTT; cdr3_aa: CASSGQAEVF
j_call: TRBJ2-7; v_call: TRBV7-2; clone_size: .; d_call: TRBD1; cdr3_nt: TGTGCCAGCAGCTTAGTGCACGACCCAGGGGGAGCGAAGCAGTACTTC; cdr3_aa: CASSLVHDPGGAKQYF
j_call: TRBJ1-2; v_call: TRBV14; clone_size: .; d_call: .; cdr3_nt: TGTGCCAGCAGCCAAGGACAGCCGCCTAACTATGGCTACACCTTC; cdr3_aa: CASSQGQPPNYGYTF
j_call: TRBJ1-5; v_call: TRBV7-6; clone_size: .; d_call: .; cdr3_nt: TGTGCCAGCAGCTTAGGAGCGGGGTTGGGTCAGCCCCAGCATTTT; cdr3_aa: CASSLGAGLGQPQHF
j_call: TRBJ2-7; v_call: TRBV6-6; clone_size: .; d_call: .; cdr3_nt: TGTGCCAGCAGTTCCGGACTCAGGGAGCAGTACTTC; cdr3_aa: CASSSGLREQYF
j_call: TRBJ1-4; v_call: TRBV6-1; clone_size: medium-sized; d_call: TRBD1; cdr3_nt: TGTGCCAGCAGTGAAGAGGGACAGGGGAGTGAAAAACTGTTTTTT; cdr3_aa: CASSEEGQGSEKLFF
j_call: TRBJ2-1; v_call: TRBV7-8; clone_size: .; d_call: TRBD2; cdr3_nt: TGTGCCAGCAGCAACCCTGACGAGGGGAGGGACAATGAGCAGTTCTTC; cdr3_aa: CASSNPDEGRDNEQFF
j_call: TRBJ2-4; v_call: TRBV29-1; clone_size: .; d_call: TRBD1; cdr3_nt: TGCAGCGTTGAAGATGAAGAACAGGGGGAAAACATTCAGTACTTC; cdr3_aa: CSVEDEEQGENIQYF
j_call: TRBJ2-7; v_call: TRBV9; clone_size: .; d_call: TRBD1; cdr3_nt: TGTGCCAGCAGCCCCCGGGACAGAACCTACGAGCAGTACTTC; cdr3_aa: CASSPRDRTYEQYF
j_call: TRBJ2-1; v_call: TRBV5-1; clone_size: .; d_call: TRBD1; cdr3_nt: TGCGCCAGCAGCTTAAGGGACAGGGGCTCCTACAATGAGCAGTTCTTC; cdr3_aa: CASSLRDRGSYNEQFF
j_call: TRBJ1-2; v_call: TRBV18; clone_size: .; d_call: .; cdr3_nt: TGTGCCAGCTCACCTCGACAGTCTAACTATGGCTACACCTTC; cdr3_aa: CASSPRQSNYGYTF
j_call: TRBJ2-3; v_call: TRBV4-2; clone_size: once; d_call: TRBD2; cdr3_nt: TGTGCCAGCAGCCAAGACGGACTAGCGGGACCAGATACGCAGTATTTT; cdr3_aa: CASSQDGLAGPDTQYF
j_call: TRBJ2-1; v_call: TRBV5-1; clone_size: .; d_call: .; cdr3_nt: TGCGCCAGCAGCTTGACGGCGGGGGAGCAGTTCTTC; cdr3_aa: CASSLTAGEQFF
j_call: TRBJ2-1; v_call: TRBV7-9; clone_size: .; d_call: .; cdr3_nt: TGTGCCAGCAGCTTAGCGGCGGACTTTCCCTCCTACAATGAGCAGTTCTTC; cdr3_aa: CASSLAADFPSYNEQFF
j_call: TRBJ2-2; v_call: TRBV27; clone_size: .; d_call: TRBD2; cdr3_nt: TGTGCCAGCAGTTTGGAGCGGGATGGGACCGGGGAGCTGTTTTTT; cdr3_aa: CASSLERDGTGELFF
j_call: TRBJ2-7; v_call: TRBV10-3; clone_size: .; d_call: TRBD1; cdr3_nt: TGTGCCATCAAACAGGGGATCCCCTACGAGCAGTACTTC; cdr3_aa: CAIKQGIPYEQYF
j_call: TRBJ2-7; v_call: TRBV9; clone_size: once; d_call: TRBD2; cdr3_nt: TGTGCCAGCAGCCTACGACTAGCGTCGAGCGAGCAGTACTTC; cdr3_aa: CASSLRLASSEQYF
j_call: TRBJ2-3; v_call: TRBV13; clone_size: .; d_call: TRBD2; cdr3_nt: TGTGCCAGCAGCTCATACCAACTAGCGGGTATCGCAGATACGCAGTATTTT; cdr3_aa: CASSSYQLAGIADTQYF
j_call: TRBJ2-7; v_call: TRBV27; clone_size: .; d_call: TRBD2; cdr3_nt: TGTGCCAGCCGAAATAGCGGGAACGCCTACGAGCAGTACTTC; cdr3_aa: CASRNSGNAYEQYF